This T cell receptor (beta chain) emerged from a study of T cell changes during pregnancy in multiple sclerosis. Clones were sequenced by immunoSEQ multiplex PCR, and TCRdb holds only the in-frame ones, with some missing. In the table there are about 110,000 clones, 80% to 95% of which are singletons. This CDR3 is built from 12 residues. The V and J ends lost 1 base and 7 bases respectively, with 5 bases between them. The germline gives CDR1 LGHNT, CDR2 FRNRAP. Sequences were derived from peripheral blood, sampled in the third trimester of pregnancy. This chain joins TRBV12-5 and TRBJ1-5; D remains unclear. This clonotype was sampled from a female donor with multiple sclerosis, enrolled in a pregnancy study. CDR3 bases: TGTGCTAGTGGTTTGGACGGGCAGCCCCAGCATTTT. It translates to CASGLDGQPQHF.